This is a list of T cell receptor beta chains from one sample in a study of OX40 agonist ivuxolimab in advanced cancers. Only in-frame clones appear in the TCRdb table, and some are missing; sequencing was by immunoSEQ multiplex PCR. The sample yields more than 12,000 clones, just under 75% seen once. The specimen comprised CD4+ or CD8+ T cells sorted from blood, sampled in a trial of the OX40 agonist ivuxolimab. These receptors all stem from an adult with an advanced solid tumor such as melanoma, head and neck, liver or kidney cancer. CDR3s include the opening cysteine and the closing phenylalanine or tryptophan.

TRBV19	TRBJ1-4	CASSSPRAVGEKLFF
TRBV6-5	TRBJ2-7	CASSPTGAEQYF
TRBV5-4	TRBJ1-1	CASSLVESMNTEAFF
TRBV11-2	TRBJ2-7	CASSPPGGNTYEQYF
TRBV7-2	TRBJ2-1	CASSLSRNEQFF
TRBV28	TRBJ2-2	CASSLIPGQVNTGELFF
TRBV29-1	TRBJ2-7	CSVEDEQRSYEQYF
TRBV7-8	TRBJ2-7	CASSNPQSGSGRVNEQYF
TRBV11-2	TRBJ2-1	CASSLASGQFF
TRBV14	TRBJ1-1	CASSQDSGSSIGF
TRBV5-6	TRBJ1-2	CASSLGTGRSDGYTF
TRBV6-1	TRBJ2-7	CASSEYGSSSYEQYF
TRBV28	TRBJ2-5	CASSSGTSGRSEAQYF
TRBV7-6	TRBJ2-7	CASSLVEPYEQYF
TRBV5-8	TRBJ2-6	CASSLVARVLSGANVLTF
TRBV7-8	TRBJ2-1	CASSLALDYEQFF
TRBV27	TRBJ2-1	CASSLGTSGNEQFF
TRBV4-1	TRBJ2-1	CASSQDPGVEAYNEQFF
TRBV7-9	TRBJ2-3	CASSLPLSDRGISDTQYF
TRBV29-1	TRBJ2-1	CSVAGGRSNEQFF
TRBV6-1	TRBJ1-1	CASSEMAYGDTEAFF
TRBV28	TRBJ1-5	CASSPGTGTEDQPQHF
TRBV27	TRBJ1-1	CASKWGADTEAFF
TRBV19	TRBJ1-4	CASSIDSTNEKLFF
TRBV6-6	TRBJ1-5	CASRASSDRAGQPQHF
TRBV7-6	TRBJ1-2	CASSPSQGWGYTF
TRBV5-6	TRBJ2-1	CASSLVQAGSYNEQFF
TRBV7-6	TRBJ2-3	CASSIKGLGDTQYF
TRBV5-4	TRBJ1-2	CASSLVSGYGYTF
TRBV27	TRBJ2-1	CASSIPSGSLDEQFF
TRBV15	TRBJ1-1	CATSRDGGYTEAFF
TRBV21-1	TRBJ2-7	CASSEPGRTLYEQYF
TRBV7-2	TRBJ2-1	CASSLLGGRAGNEQFF
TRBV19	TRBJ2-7	CASSLGVSGRAGYEQYF
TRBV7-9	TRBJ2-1	CASSDLANSYNEQFF
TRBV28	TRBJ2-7	CASRVSYEQYF